Presented here are 2 T cell receptor beta chains from one specimen sequenced in a study of cytomegalovirus exposure and HLA in healthy donors. Amplification used 60 Vbeta primers and 13 Jbeta primers. Assay: immunoSEQ multiplex PCR; the TCRdb copy retains only in-frame clones and omits some. The sample lists more than 110,000 clones, 80% occurring once. The sequenced sample was PBMCs. These receptors all come from a female donor in good health and CMV-seronegative.

The chain links TRBV6-1 to TRBJ1-5; D ambiguous. The V gene's germline CDR1 is MNHNS and CDR2 SASEGT. The CDR3 consists of 15 residues. Deletions cut 9 bases from V and 6 bases from J, with 21 bases between. CDR3 residues: CASYRNAGGVQPQHF. The CDR3 nucleotides read TGTGCCAGTTACCGTAACGCGGGAGGCGTTCAGCCCCAGCATTTT.

V and J are TRBV2 and TRBJ2-5; a possible D gene is TRBD2 (6 bases). V was trimmed by 4 bases and J by 4 bases, leaving 13 bases between them. There are 14 residues in the CDR3. From germline, CDR1 is SNHLY and CDR2 FYNNEI. CDR3 region: CASSADGGLETQYF. The CDR3 nucleotides read TGTGCCAGCAGTGCGGACGGGGGTTTAGAGACCCAGTACTTC.